Sequencing of this T cell receptor beta chain was carried out in a study of response to subunit inactivated influenza vaccine. The V gene's germline CDR1 is DFQATT and CDR2 SNEGSKA (reference sequence). The CDR3 is made up of 10 amino acids. MiXCR, applied by TCRdb to the RT-PCR reads, yields one record per CDR3 protein. The sample yields approximately 520,000 distinct CDR3 sequences, about 15% seen once. Study-wide points: After each seasonal influenza vaccination, few new T cells are recruited, the authors suggested.

This clonotype was observed a few times. Its antigen is as yet unknown. One end of the junction fails to match germline, which may point to a read error. The gene calls are TRBV20-1 and TRBJ2-5; D may be TRBD1 or TRBD2 (6 bases each). The sample was CD4+ T cells sorted from PBMCs, taken around 25 months after vaccination. This receptor was identified in a man aged 45-69 years who received an inactivated influenza vaccine. The CDR3 reads CSARGGAYTF. DNA of the CDR3: TGCAGTGCTAGAGGGGGGGCGTATACATTC.